This T cell receptor (beta chain) appears in the sequencing data of a study of blood T cell repertoires in COVID-19. Study-wide context: Researchers got acute and convalescent COVID-19 samples from the United States, Italy and Spain. PBMCs, B-cell-depleted T cells, or T cells provided the cDNA or gDNA that made up the material.

As originally analysed: The authors estimated nucleated cell counts from reference gene primer amplification. TCRdb's table, derived via immunoSEQ multiplex PCR, lists solely in-frame clones and lacks some. V, J and clone size were drawn from that table, and D and trimming were deduced from the DNA. The data hold some 100,000 clones, with almost 90% observed a single time. V lost 6 bases, J lost 0 bases, and 9 bases lay in between. This CDR3 has 12 amino acids. CDR1 is SQVTM, CDR2 ANQGSEA, per germline. This clone has a handful of counts. The receptor was isolated from a woman in her seventies with acute or convalescent COVID-19. The chain employs TRBV29-1 and TRBJ2-7; D possibly corresponds to TRBD1 (7 bases). The sample taken for sequencing was peripheral blood. The CDR3 reads CSVRDSSYEQYF. CDR3 sequence (DNA): TGCAGCGTGCGGGACAGCTCCTACGAGCAGTACTTC.